The sample holds a few counts of the clone carrying this TCR beta chain. The CDR3 extends over 15 amino acids. With 4 bases clipped from V and 5 bases from J, the junction kept 8 bases outside the gene matches. Germline V gene sequence: CDR1 LGHNA, CDR2 YNFKEQ. These data belong to a study of blood T cell repertoires in COVID-19. The data were produced by immunoSEQ multiplex PCR, yet TCRdb's version contains in-frame clones alone and is incomplete. This table holds under 200,000 clones, roughly 86% found once. This clonotype was obtained from a middle-aged man who had recovered from COVID-19. The sequencing input was peripheral blood. The rearrangement links TRBV4-2 to TRBJ2-4, with TRBD1 matching 7 bases. CDR3 bases: TGTGCCAGCAGCCCCCGGACAGGCGGGCAAAACATTCAGTACTTC. Protein: CASSPRTGGQNIQYF.